What follows are 7 T cell receptor beta chains derived from one specimen sequenced in a study of T cell responses to AZD1222 COVID-19 vaccine. Here immunoSEQ multiplex PCR was the method, and the copy in TCRdb shows in-frame clones only, minus some. The table has some 50,000 clones, 75% to 90% seen once. The sample was peripheral blood, taken 28 days after the second AZD1222 dose. The receptor set was obtained from an adult who received the AZD1222 COVID-19 vaccine.

The CDR3: CASSPGPLNTGELFF. CDR3 nucleotide sequence: TGTGCCAGCAGCCCGGGTCCTCTTAACACCGGGGAGCTGTTTTTT. The rearrangement links TRBV28 to TRBJ2-2; D gene uncertain. The CDR3 extends over 15 amino acids. The V end lost 6 bases, the J end lost 2 bases, and 13 bases lay between the germline ends. Germline CDR1 and CDR2: MDHEN and SYDVKM.

The V and J genes are TRBV4-2 and TRBJ2-7, with 11 bases aligning to TRBD2. The CDR3 runs 17 residues. V shed 0 bases, J shed 4 bases, and the junction held 8 bases outside the gene matches. Per germline, CDR1 LGHNA and CDR2 YNFKEQ. The CDR3 region is CASSQDTSGGILYEQYF. DNA of the CDR3: TGTGCCAGCAGCCAAGATACTAGCGGGGGTATACTATACGAGCAGTACTTC.

The chain combines TRBV5-1 with TRBJ1-1; TRBD1 agrees at 8 bases. CDR1 is SGHRS, CDR2 YFSETQ, per germline. V was clipped by 6 bases and J by 3 bases; unmatched bases: 10. The CDR3 runs 15 residues. Written as DNA, the CDR3 is TGCGCCAGCACACGCCAGGGGGCGGCGTACACTGAAGCTTTCTTT. As protein: CASTRQGAAYTEAFF.

The rearrangement links TRBV29-1 to TRBJ1-2; D remains ambiguous. Germline V gene sequence: CDR1 SQVTM, CDR2 ANQGSEA. The V gene lost 4 bases and the J gene lost 3 bases, with 6 bases spanning the gap. The CDR3 totals 11 residues. The CDR3, as DNA: TGCAGCGTTGGGGTGGACTATGGCTACACCTTC. Protein product: CSVGVDYGYTF.

V gene TRBV19 combines with J gene TRBJ2-7; 7 positions match TRBD2. The V and J ends lost 8 bases and 4 bases, in that order; junction bases with no gene match: 11. The germline CDR1 and CDR2 sequences are LNHDA and SQIVND (reference sequence). This CDR3 comprises 14 residues. CDR3 sequence reads: CASGASGGGYEQYF. Here the CDR3 DNA reads TGTGCCAGTGGGGCATCGGGAGGCGGGTACGAGCAGTACTTC.

This clone has a single count. The chain employs TRBV10-3 and TRBJ1-2, with 7 nucleotides matching TRBD1. Germline trimming cut 8 bases from V and 6 bases from J; bases unmatched to any gene: 6. The CDR3 length is 12 residues. The germline V gene encodes CDR1 ENHRY and CDR2 SYGVKD. The DNA of the CDR3 is TGTGCCATCGAAGGGACAGCTGATGGCTACACCTTC. This codes for CAIEGTADGYTF.

The rearrangement joins TRBV6-5 to TRBJ1-1; 8 bases agree with TRBD1. There are 14 residues in the CDR3. Trimming cost V 2 bases and J 7 bases; bases outside gene matches: 6. Germline V gene data show CDR1 as MNHEY and CDR2 as SVGAGI. CDR3: CASSYLQGASEAFF. The CDR3 DNA reads TGTGCCAGCAGTTACCTTCAGGGGGCAAGTGAAGCTTTCTTT.